This T cell receptor (beta chain) was identified during a study of blood T cell repertoires in COVID-19 (dated by TCRdb to the early 2020s). Regarding the study in general: Collaborator samples came from the United States, Italy and Spain and covered acute and convalescent phases of COVID-19. The material from the prospective study consisted of cDNA or gDNA derived from T cells, B-cell-depleted T cells, or PBMCs. The dataset comprised deeply sampled blood TCRbeta repertoires from subjects exposed to, actively infected with, or recovered from COVID-19. The repertoires were made available in a free public database intended to serve as a resource for research on the immune response to SARS-CoV-2. Samples came from the ongoing ImmuneRACE study (first 160 participants) plus 1,254 subjects from 6 global collaborators. Sample metadata almost always included a de-identified subject ID, COVID-19 status, age in years and sex. Where HLA class I and class II types were available, the types were taken from metadata supplied by the sample provider, not from assay-based typing. Broader findings and caveats from the paper: The quantity of clinical and demographic metadata differed by source and by participant and was supplied without curation.

CDR1 LGHNT and CDR2 FRNRAP were looked up in the germline V gene. Between the V and J ends, shortened by 3 bases and 7 bases respectively, the junction contains 15 bases. From the cysteine up to the phenylalanine, the CDR3 has a length of 14 residues. This entry keeps only the CDR3 DNA: 42 bases, framed from base 1. This clone was found a few times. Its antigen is not yet known. Within one base of it there is no much larger clone, and no base qualities were kept. Each collaborating institution followed its own protocols to collect whole blood in K2EDTA tubes. Collaborator samples were shipped for TCRbeta analysis as frozen whole blood, isolated PBMCs, or DNA extracted from either sample type. TCRbeta CDR3 regions were amplified from genomic DNA using the immunoSEQ Assay, a bias-controlled multiplex PCR. The authors' analysis ran thus. The number of nucleated cells in each sample was estimated by amplification of reference gene primers within the assay. To quantify the absolute abundance of each unique TCRbeta CDR3 rearrangement, sequence reads were collapsed and filtered. For each sample, productive Simpson clonality was calculated as the square root of Simpson's diversity index over productive rearrangements. TCRdb mirrors the immuneACCESS table, restricted to in-frame sequences. Some clones are absent from its copies; in checked studies, under half trace to an unresolved V gene, and the reason for the others is unknown. V, J and clone size reflect that table, while D and trimming were determined from the DNA. The sample table shows 210,000 or so clones, and roughly 80% are seen once. Clones ranked in the top ten supply about 10% of the sample.

Sequenced material: peripheral blood. The rearrangement joined TRBV12-5 to TRBJ1-2, and TRBD1 may be the D gene, going by 5 matching bases. This sequence originates from a woman older than 75 with acute or convalescent COVID-19. The nucleotide sequence is TGTGCTAGTGGTTTCTCGGGGGGGACTAGTGGCTACACCTTC. Its translation is CASGFSGGTSGYTF. Extended through the reference TRBV12-5 and TRBJ1-2 proteins, this CDR3 yields the full variable domain: DARVTQTPRHKVTEMGQEVTMRCQPILGHNTVFWYRQTMMQGLELLAYFRNRAPLDDSGMPKDRFSAEMPDATLATLKIQPSEPRDSAVYFCASGFSGGTSGYTFGSGTRLTVV.